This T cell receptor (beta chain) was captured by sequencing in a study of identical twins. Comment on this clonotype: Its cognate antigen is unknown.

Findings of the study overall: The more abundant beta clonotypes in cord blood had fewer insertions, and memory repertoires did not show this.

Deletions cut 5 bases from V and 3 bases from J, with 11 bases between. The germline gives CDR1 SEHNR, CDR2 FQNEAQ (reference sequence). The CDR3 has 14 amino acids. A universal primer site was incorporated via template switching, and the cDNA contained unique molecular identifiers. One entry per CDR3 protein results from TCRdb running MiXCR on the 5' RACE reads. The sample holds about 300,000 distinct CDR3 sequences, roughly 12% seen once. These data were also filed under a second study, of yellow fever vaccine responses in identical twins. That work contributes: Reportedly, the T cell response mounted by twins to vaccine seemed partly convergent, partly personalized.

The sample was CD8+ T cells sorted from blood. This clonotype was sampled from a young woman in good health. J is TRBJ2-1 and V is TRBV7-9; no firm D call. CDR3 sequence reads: CASSPPSNYNEQFF. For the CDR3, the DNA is TGTGCCAGCAGCCCACCATCTAACTACAATGAGCAGTTCTTC. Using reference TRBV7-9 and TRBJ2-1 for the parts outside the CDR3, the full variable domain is DTGVSQNPRHKITKRGQNVTFRCDPISEHNRLYWYRQTLGQGPEFLTYFQNEAQLEKSRLLSDRFSAERPKGSFSTLEIQRTEQGDSAMYLCASSPPSNYNEQFFGPGTRLTVL.